This T cell receptor beta chain was identified in a study of CD8+ T cells in alopecia areata (dated by TCRdb to 2016 to 2018). Study-level background: The treated patients, all with moderate-to-severe alopecia areata, were enrolled in an open-label pilot trial of oral tofacitinib given at 5 to 10 mg twice daily. Tofacitinib was given for 6 to 18 months, followed by 6 months of follow-up off drug to assess delayed response and recurrence. The SALT score, which quantifies the percentage of affected scalp surface area, was used to measure disease severity in treated patients. High-throughput TCRbeta sequencing was used to examine T cell clonal expansion in alopecia areata in both the C3H/HeJ mouse model and human patients. Human TCRbeta sequencing covered scalp tissue and sorted CD4+ and CD8+ peripheral blood T cells from patchy and totalis/universalis alopecia areata patients and healthy controls. Biopsies were taken from tofacitinib-treated patients at baseline and again at 4 and 24 weeks into treatment, and several of those patients also had a later scalp biopsy. Clonality in the scalp was compared among normal scalp (n=4), patchy alopecia areata scalp (n=8), and alopecia totalis/universalis scalp (n=8). RNA was extracted with the PAXgene miRNA kit for fixed scalp, the miRNeasy kit for PBMCs, and the RNeasy kit for mouse skin. TCRbeta CDR3 regions were amplified by immunoSEQ multiplex PCR using 35 Vbeta forward and 13 Jbeta reverse primers.

The CDR3 sequence holds 14 residues, the cysteine and phenylalanine included. The sequence is cut down to CDR3 DNA, 42 bases in frame from base 1. At the junction V is shortened by 5 bases and J by 3 bases, with 15 bases in between. CDR1 GTSNPN and CDR2 SVGIG are derived from the germline V gene (reference sequence). The method was the immunoSEQ multiplex PCR assay. For TCR sequencing, RNA was extracted from every sample and reverse transcribed into cDNA to serve as template. First-strand cDNA was synthesized using SuperScript III with a 2:1 mix of oligo-dT and random hexamers. A synthetic immune receptor repertoire was used to assess amplification bias, and residual bias was removed computationally. The published analysis was carried out like this. Raw reads were preprocessed to remove errors, and CDR3 was defined according to IMGT conventions as the region from the conserved cysteine to phenylalanine. Clonality was computed as 1 minus the Shannon entropy, with the entropy normalized by log2 of the number of productive unique TCRs. Scalp TCRbeta sequences were cross-referenced with sorted blood CD4 and CD8 repertoires so that the CD4 or CD8 identity of scalp clones could be inferred. As stored in TCRdb, this immuneACCESS dataset retains in-frame rearrangements with V and J assigned. A fraction of the clones does not appear; measured against another copy, unresolved V genes explain less than half of the discrepancy, and the remainder lacks a known reason. V and J calls and clone size come straight from that table; D and trimming were deduced from the DNA. The sample records some 95,000 clones, about 40% of which are singletons. The top ten hold around 18% of the sample.

The meaning of the sample's time point label: about 5 months on oral tofacitinib. Taken with the paper, the label for treatment or condition translates to: oral pan-JAK inhibitor, 5-10 mg twice daily. Peripheral blood and lesional scalp punch biopsies were obtained from patients with alopecia areata. PBMCs were separated by density centrifugation and stained for CD3, CD4 and CD8, after which CD4+ and CD8+ T cells were sorted on a FACSAria. Note on this clone: No antigen is known for it. No per-base quality is available; no much larger clone lies one base away.

Paper-wide results and their limitations: During tofacitinib treatment, many expanded lesional clones stuck around in both scalp and blood, and this persistence may partly explain why relapse happens after treatment is stopped. Tofacitinib significantly lowered scalp clonality and the number of expanded CD8+ clones among the top 100 scalp clones. Because the treated cohort was small and had just a single nonresponder, larger studies are needed to establish links between baseline CD8+ expansion and response. Scalp TCR repertoire analysis is complicated because resident alphabeta T cells in normal human skin are also sequenced, whereas mouse skin is dominated by gammadelta T cells. Compared with mice, TCR sequences shared between patients were less clear, possibly partly because of HLA diversity across the patient population. Compared with normal scalp, lesional scalp, particularly in alopecia totalis/universalis, had higher clonality and more expanded CD8+ clones, which suggests antigenic drive.

This specimen consisted of CD8+ T cells sorted from blood, obtained at week 24, from a patient treated with tofacitinib. This clonotype was obtained from a human donor with alopecia areata. The V and J segments used are TRBV30 and TRBJ2-3, with a weak D call of TRBD1 (6 bases match). The DNA is as follows: TGTGCCTGGGATCCGGGACAAGATACAGATACGCAGTATTTT. Its amino acids are CAWDPGQDTDTQYF.